The clone carrying this T cell receptor beta chain has more than one count but fewer than ten. Antigen unknown. This sample was taken from a study of identical twins. Study-wide findings and caveats: There were fewer insertions in abundant cord blood beta clonotypes, but memory repertoires showed no such pattern.

V lost 0 bases to trimming and J lost 5 bases, with 16 bases between them. The germline CDR1 and CDR2 sequences are SGHNT and YENEEA. The CDR3 is 16 amino acids. Via MiXCR, TCRdb re-called the 5' RACE reads, giving one row per CDR3 protein. The repertoire includes roughly 690,000 distinct CDR3 sequences, roughly 6% of them detected once, and approximately 2% sits in the top ten. The chain employs TRBV11-3 and TRBJ2-5; possibly TRBD2 for D (5 bases). This sequence originates from a man aged 18 to 29 in good health. Sequenced input: naive T cells sorted from blood. CDR3 in amino acids: CASSLDLRRRDETQYF. The CDR3 DNA sequence: TGTGCCAGCAGCTTAGATTTGCGGAGGCGCGATGAGACCCAGTACTTC.